The entry below describes one TCR beta chain. Its antigen is as yet unknown. Anti-CD3/anti-CD28 beads served as a nonspecific positive control stimulus. Sorting selected CD4+ T cells upregulating both CD40 ligand and CD69. The data derive from a study of persistence of HIV-infected CD4 T cells. Overall study: A median of approximately eight years of suppressive ART preceded sampling.

Sequencing used immunoSEQ version 4 in survey mode. The protocol was immunoSEQ multiplex PCR, while the TCRdb copy is restricted to in-frame clones and leaves out a portion. The sample includes about 43,000 clones, around 92% seen only once; the top ten take over 1%. Source: CD4+ T cells sorted from PBMCs after approximately 18-hour stimulation, taken from a patient who received antiretroviral therapy. The receptor's source is an adult man with HIV who was CMV-seropositive.

CDR3: CASSSRQGSNNEQFF. In DNA form, the CDR3 reads TGTGCCAGCAGTTCCAGACAGGGCTCGAACAATGAGCAGTTCTTC. This chain connects TRBV7-8 to TRBJ2-1, with 7 bases that match TRBD1. Trimming at V came to 6 bases and at J to 5 bases, leaving 10 bases not matched to a gene. CDR1 SGHVS and CDR2 FQNEAQ come from the germline V gene. The CDR3 is made up of 15 amino acids. Supplemented by reference TRBV7-8 and TRBJ2-1, the full variable domain reads GAGVSQSPRYKVAKRGQDVALRCDPISGHVSLFWYQQALGQGPEFLTYFQNEAQLDKSGLPSDRFFAERPEGSVSTLKIQRTQQEDSAVYLCASSSRQGSNNEQFFGPGTRLTVL.